This T cell receptor (beta chain) came from a study of cytomegalovirus exposure and HLA in healthy donors. Sequencing was performed with immunoSEQ multiplex PCR; in TCRdb, only in-frame clones are kept and a portion is missing. The repertoire holds under 150,000 clones, with approximately 86% as singletons. The germline V gene encodes CDR1 LNHDA and CDR2 SQIVND (reference sequence). V lost 6 bases, J lost 6 bases, and 6 bases stayed unmatched. The CDR3 is 14 residues long. Points from the study as a whole: There were some public TCRs occurring in many donors, but most TCR sequences were rare.

Comment on this clone: Its specificity is unknown.

The TCR comes from a man in his late teens or twenties in good health and CMV-seropositive. V gene TRBV19 combines with J gene TRBJ2-1, with 9 bases lining up with TRBD1. Sequenced input: PBMCs. CDR3 bases: TGTGCCAGTAGCACGACAGGGGGTCGCAATGAGCAGTTCTTC. Translation gives CASSTTGGRNEQFF.